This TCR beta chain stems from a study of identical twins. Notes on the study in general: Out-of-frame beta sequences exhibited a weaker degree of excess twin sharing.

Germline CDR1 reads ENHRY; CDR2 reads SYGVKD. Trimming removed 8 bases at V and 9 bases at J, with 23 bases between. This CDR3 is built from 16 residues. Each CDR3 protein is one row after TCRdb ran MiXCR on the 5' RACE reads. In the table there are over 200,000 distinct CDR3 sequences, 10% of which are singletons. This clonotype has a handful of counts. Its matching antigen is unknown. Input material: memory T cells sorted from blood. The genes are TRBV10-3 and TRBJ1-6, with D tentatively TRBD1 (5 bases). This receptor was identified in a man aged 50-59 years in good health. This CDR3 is CAIGDYSGHSGSPLHF. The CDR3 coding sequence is TGTGCCATCGGAGACTACAGCGGACATTCGGGTTCACCCCTCCACTTT.